This record covers a single TCR beta chain. Its matching antigen is unknown. This entry comes from a study of vaccination and CD4 T cells after COVID-19. Study-wide background: Overlapping spike peptides of SARS-CoV-2, HCoV-NL63, HCoV-OC43 and HCoV-229E stimulated the cells. Each of the control cultures got a CEFX pool, an HIV-1 Nef pool, or no peptide.

Cultured CD4+ T cell DNA underwent sequencing with the Oncomine TCR Beta short-read assay. TCRdb re-called the PCR reads with MiXCR, one entry per CDR3 protein. The sample lists around 12,000 distinct CDR3 sequences; roughly four fifths were seen once. Treatment of the sample: approximately 10-day PBMC culture with coronavirus spike peptide pools or control peptides (ViraFEST assay). Germline V gives CDR1 DFQATT, CDR2 SNEGSKA (reference sequence). This CDR3 is built from 14 residues. V gave up 8 bases and J gave up 2 bases, with 17 bases separating them. This sequence originates from a human donor who had recovered from COVID-19. Input material: CD4+ T cells from blood, cultured in vitro. The chain is built from TRBV20-1 and TRBJ2-3; D perhaps matches TRBD2 (5 bases). The CDR3 region has the DNA TGCAGTACACAGCGGTTGGAGAACACAGATACGCAGTATTTT. This codes for CSTQRLENTDTQYF.